The 19 T cell receptor beta chains below all came from one sample that was sequenced in a study of blood T cell repertoires in COVID-19. Sequencing used immunoSEQ multiplex PCR; TCRdb keeps in-frame clones, though not all of them. The data hold about 260,000 clones, with roughly nine tenths observed a single time. The specimen was peripheral blood. These TCRs come from a man aged 35 to 55 who had recovered from COVID-19.

V and J are TRBV4-3 and TRBJ1-4; TRBD1 might be the D (5 bases). In germline, CDR1 is LGHNA, CDR2 YSLEER. The germline V and J ends were trimmed by 2 bases and 6 bases, with 10 bases remaining between them. The CDR3 has 14 amino acids. In DNA, the CDR3 is TGCGCCAGCAGCCAACACGGGGGTGATGAAAAACTGTTTTTT. Its translation is CASSQHGGDEKLFF.

The chain combines TRBV15 with TRBJ1-2; TRBD1 matches at 10 bases. CDR3 size: 15 residues. Trimming removed 1 base from V and 5 bases from J; junction bases left unmatched: 4. Germline V gene data show CDR1 as LNHNV and CDR2 as YYDKDF (reference sequence). CDR3 DNA: TGTGCCACCAGCAGAGGACAGGGGGCGCGTTATGGCTACACCTTC. This encodes CATSRGQGARYGYTF.

The chain links TRBV7-8 to TRBJ2-7; 12 bases match TRBD1. The CDR3 contains 16 residues. The V gene's germline CDR1 is SGHVS and CDR2 FQNEAQ. V trimming: 5 bases; J trimming: 7 bases; junction bases outside the gene matches: 12. The CDR3 DNA reads as TGTGCCAGCAGCCTACCGTGGGGACAGGGGGCTGGGGAGCAGTACTTC. Translating it yields CASSLPWGQGAGEQYF.

The chain links TRBV6-6 to TRBJ1-4, with no clear D. The CDR3 is made up of 14 amino acids. V lost 6 bases and J 0 bases, leaving 8 bases between the germline ends. Germline V gene sequence: CDR1 MNHNY, CDR2 SVGAGI (reference sequence). CDR3 DNA: TGTGCCAGCAGGAACCGAGCAACTAATGAAAAACTGTTTTTT. Its translation is CASRNRATNEKLFF.

V is TRBV7-6 and J is TRBJ2-1, with 10 bases that match TRBD2. V lost 8 bases, J lost 4 bases, and 5 bases stayed unmatched. CDR1 and CDR2 (germline): SGHVS, FNYEAQ. The CDR3 is 14 residues long. CDR3 residues: CASSGLAAYNEQFF. CDR3 in DNA: TGTGCCAGCTCAGGACTAGCGGCGTACAATGAGCAGTTCTTC.

This clone was observed a handful of times. Here the CDR3 DNA reads TGCGCCAGCAGCGGTAGGACAGGCTCGGGCAATCAGCCCCAGCATTTT. Translating it yields CASSGRTGSGNQPQHF. The chain combines TRBV10-2 with TRBJ1-5; the match to TRBD1 covers 7 bases. The germline gives CDR1 WSHSY, CDR2 SAAADI. The CDR3 is 16 residues long. Unmatched junction bases numbered 10, after V lost 6 bases and J lost 2 bases.

At least ten counts were recorded for this clone. The chain uses TRBV19 and TRBJ2-5; 11 bases fit TRBD2. V lost 2 bases, J lost 5 bases, and 4 bases stayed unmatched. Germline assignment: CDR1 LNHDA and CDR2 SQIVND (reference sequence). The CDR3 is made up of 15 amino acids. DNA for the CDR3: TGTGCCAGTAGTATAAGTAGCGGGAGGGCGGAGACCCAGTACTTC. The encoded protein is CASSISSGRAETQYF.

The genes are TRBV3-1 (or the pseudogene TRBV3-2) and TRBJ2-4; D is unresolved. Germline V gene data show CDR1 as LGHDT and CDR2 as YNNKEL (reference sequence). Trimming shortened V by 4 bases and J by 0 bases, and 16 bases separated the two germline ends. This CDR3 comprises 17 residues. CDR3 in DNA: TGTGCCAGCAGCCCCGCGGTGAATTCGAAAGCCAAAAACATTCAGTACTTC. It specifies CASSPAVNSKAKNIQYF.

CDR3 sequence reads: CASSPSQGGEAFF. The CDR3 coding sequence is TGTGCCAGCTCACCCTCTCAGGGTGGGGAAGCTTTCTTT. V usage is TRBV18 and J usage is TRBJ1-1, with D possibly matching TRBD1 (5 bases). V lost 3 bases and J lost 8, with 13 bases in between. Germline V gene lookup returns CDR1 KGHSH and CDR2 LQKENI. The CDR3 has 13 amino acids.

The V call is TRBV19, the J call TRBJ1-5, with TRBD1 identical over 9 bases. Germline loops: CDR1 LNHDA, CDR2 SQIVND (reference sequence). After removal of 5 bases from V and 7 bases from J, the junction contained 9 bases not matched to a gene. This CDR3 region has 15 residues. CDR3 protein: CASSPTGTGLQPQHF. The DNA for the CDR3 is TGTGCCAGTAGTCCCACCGGGACAGGGCTACAGCCCCAGCATTTT.

This chain joins TRBV7-2 and TRBJ2-2; D possibly corresponds to TRBD1 (8 bases). The CDR3 is 15 residues long. Trimming took off 1 base at V and 7 bases at J, with 13 bases between the two ends. Germline V gives CDR1 SGHTA, CDR2 FQGNSA. The CDR3 is CASSLVQGGHGELFF. The CDR3, as DNA: TGTGCCAGCAGCTTAGTACAGGGGGGGCACGGGGAGCTGTTTTTT.

This chain connects TRBV5-6 to TRBJ2-7; a possible D gene is TRBD1 (6 bases). This CDR3 spans 15 amino acids. The ends were cut back, 3 bases at V and 3 bases at J, with 16 bases in the middle. Per germline, CDR1 SGHDT and CDR2 YYEEEE. The CDR3 here is CASSSSPSQGYEQYF. In nucleotides, the CDR3 is TGTGCCAGCAGCTCTTCCCCATCACAGGGCTACGAGCAGTACTTC.

J is TRBJ2-6 and V is TRBV4-3; TRBD1 agrees at 11 bases. V lost 4 bases to trimming and J lost 1 base; unmatched junction nucleotides: 6. This CDR3 is 18 amino acids long. Per the germline V gene, CDR1 is LGHNA and CDR2 is YSLEER. CDR3 in DNA: TGCGCCAGCAGCCCTGGGACAGGGGGGTCTTCTGGGGCCAACGTCCTGACTTTC. Protein sequence: CASSPGTGGSSGANVLTF.

As concerns this clone: This sample includes further DNA sequences coding for the same CDR3. CDR3 coding DNA: TGCGCCAGCAGCTTGAGGGGGGAGCAGTACTTC. Translated, it gives CASSLRGEQYF. The chain joins TRBV5-1 to TRBJ2-7, with D perhaps matching TRBD1 (6 bases). The germline gives CDR1 SGHRS, CDR2 YFSETQ. V shed 1 base and J shed 7 bases, with 6 bases lying between them. The CDR3 runs to 11 residues. Supplemented by reference TRBV5-1 and TRBJ2-7, the full variable domain reads KAGVTQTPRYLIKTRGQQVTLSCSPISGHRSVSWYQQTPGQGLQFLFEYFSETQRNKGNFPGRFSGRQFSNSRSEMNVSTLELGDSALYLCASSLRGEQYFGPGTRLTVT.

V is TRBV7-9 and J is TRBJ1-2; no clear D. V gave up 5 bases and J gave up 4 bases, with 11 bases separating them. CDR1 is SEHNR and CDR2 is FQNEAQ in the germline V gene (reference sequence). This CDR3 comprises 13 residues. DNA of the CDR3: TGTGCCAGCAGCGAATGGCCGGGCTATGGCTACACCTTC. Residues: CASSEWPGYGYTF.

This sequence joins TRBV2 and TRBJ1-3, with D hard to call. There are 14 residues in the CDR3. Germline CDR1 and CDR2: SNHLY and FYNNEI. Deletions cut 6 bases from V and 3 bases from J, with 12 bases between. The CDR3 sequence: CASSQGRSGNTIYF. The CDR3 bases are TGTGCCAGCAGCCAAGGGAGGAGTGGAAACACCATATATTTT.

The chain combines TRBV27 with TRBJ2-7; maybe TRBD2 (5 bases). This CDR3 comprises 14 residues. V was trimmed by 3 bases and J by 1 base, leaving 10 bases between them. Germline CDR1 MNHEY, CDR2 SMNVEV (reference sequence). The CDR3 reads CASSFSDSSYEQYF. The CDR3 DNA is TGTGCCAGCAGTTTCTCGGACTCGTCCTACGAGCAGTACTTC.

This clone showed up just once. This CDR3 is CASSQGRGAGETQYF. CDR3 nucleotide sequence: TGCGCCAGCAGCCAAGGGCGGGGGGCCGGGGAGACCCAGTACTTC. V and J are TRBV4-3 and TRBJ2-5; TRBD2 matches 8 bases. The CDR3 covers 15 residues. Germline CDR1 and CDR2: LGHNA and YSLEER. V gave up 1 base and J gave up 5 bases; unmatched junction bases: 6.

The chain links TRBV6-1 to TRBJ2-1, with TRBD2 matching over 7 bases. Germline lookup yields CDR1 MNHNS and CDR2 SASEGT. V lost 10 bases to trimming and J lost 5 bases; unmatched junction nucleotides: 14. This CDR3 region has 15 residues. The CDR3: CATRDGRGRNNEQFF. The CDR3 bases are TGTGCCACCCGCGACGGGCGGGGGAGAAACAATGAGCAGTTCTTC.